This T cell receptor (beta chain) was obtained from a study of T cells in Graves' hyperthyroidism and ophthalmopathy. General study points: By a 13 V-J model, ophthalmopathy was set apart from stable hyperthyroidism.

This clonotype has at least ten counts. Its specificity is not known. Germline CDR1 is KGHSH and CDR2 is LQKENI. This CDR3 region has 12 residues. V was cut by 3 bases and J by 8 bases, with 8 bases left in between. TCR beta CDR3 sequences were amplified from RNA transcripts. The TCR CDR3 was amplified in a first-round RT-PCR using the HTBI primer set. TCRdb itself ran the multiplex PCR reads through MiXCR, one entry per CDR3 protein. The table lists around 480,000 distinct CDR3 sequences, about 15% of them singletons. Sequencing used blood. V usage is TRBV18 and J usage is TRBJ2-1, with a tentative D call TRBD1 (5 bases). The clonotype originates from a woman between 18 and 30 years old with Graves' hyperthyroidism. DNA of the CDR3: TGTGCCAGCTCACCGGCAGGGTATGAGCAGTTCTTC. This encodes CASSPAGYEQFF.